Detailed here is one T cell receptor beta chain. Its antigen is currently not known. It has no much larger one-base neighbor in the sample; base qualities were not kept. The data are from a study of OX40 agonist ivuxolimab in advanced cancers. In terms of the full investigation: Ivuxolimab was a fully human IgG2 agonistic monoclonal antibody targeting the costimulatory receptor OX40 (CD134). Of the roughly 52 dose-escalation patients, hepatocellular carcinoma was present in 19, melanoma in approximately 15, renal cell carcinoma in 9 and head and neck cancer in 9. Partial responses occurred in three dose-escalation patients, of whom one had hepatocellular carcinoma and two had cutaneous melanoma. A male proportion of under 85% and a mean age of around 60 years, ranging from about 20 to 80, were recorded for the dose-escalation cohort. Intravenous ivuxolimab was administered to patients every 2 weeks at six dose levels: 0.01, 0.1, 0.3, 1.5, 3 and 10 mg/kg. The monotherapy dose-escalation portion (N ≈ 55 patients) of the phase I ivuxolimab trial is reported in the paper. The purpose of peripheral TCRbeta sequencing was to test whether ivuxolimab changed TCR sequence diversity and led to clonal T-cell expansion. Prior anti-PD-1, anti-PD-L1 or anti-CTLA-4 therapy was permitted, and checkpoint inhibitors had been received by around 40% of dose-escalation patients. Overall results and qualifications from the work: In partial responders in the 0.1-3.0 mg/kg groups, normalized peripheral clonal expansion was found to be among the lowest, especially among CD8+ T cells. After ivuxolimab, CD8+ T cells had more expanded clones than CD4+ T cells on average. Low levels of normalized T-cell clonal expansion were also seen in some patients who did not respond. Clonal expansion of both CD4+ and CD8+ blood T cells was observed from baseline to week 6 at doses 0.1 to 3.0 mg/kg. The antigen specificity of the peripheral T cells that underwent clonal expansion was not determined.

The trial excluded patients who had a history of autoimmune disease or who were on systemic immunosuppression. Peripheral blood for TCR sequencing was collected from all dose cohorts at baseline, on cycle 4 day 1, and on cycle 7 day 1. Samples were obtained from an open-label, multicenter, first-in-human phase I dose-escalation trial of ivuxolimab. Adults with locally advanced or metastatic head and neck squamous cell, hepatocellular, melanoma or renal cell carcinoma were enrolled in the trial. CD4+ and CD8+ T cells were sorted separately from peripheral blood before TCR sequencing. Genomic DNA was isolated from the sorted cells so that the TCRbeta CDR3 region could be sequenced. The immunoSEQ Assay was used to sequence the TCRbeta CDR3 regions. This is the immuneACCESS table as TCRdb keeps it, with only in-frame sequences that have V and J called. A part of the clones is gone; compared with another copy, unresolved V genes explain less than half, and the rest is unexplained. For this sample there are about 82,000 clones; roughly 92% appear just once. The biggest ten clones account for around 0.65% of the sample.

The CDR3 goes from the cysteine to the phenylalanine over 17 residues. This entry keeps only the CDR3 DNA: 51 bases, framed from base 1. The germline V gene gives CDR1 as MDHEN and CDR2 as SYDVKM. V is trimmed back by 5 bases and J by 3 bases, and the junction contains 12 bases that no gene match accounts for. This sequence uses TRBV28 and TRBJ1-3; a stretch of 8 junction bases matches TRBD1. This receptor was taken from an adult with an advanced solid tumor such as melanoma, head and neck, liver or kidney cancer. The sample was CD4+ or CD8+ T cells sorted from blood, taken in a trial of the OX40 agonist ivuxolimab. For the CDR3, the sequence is CASSPSPGQGDGNTIYF. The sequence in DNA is TGTGCCAGCAGTCCAAGCCCTGGACAGGGAGATGGAAACACCATATATTTT.